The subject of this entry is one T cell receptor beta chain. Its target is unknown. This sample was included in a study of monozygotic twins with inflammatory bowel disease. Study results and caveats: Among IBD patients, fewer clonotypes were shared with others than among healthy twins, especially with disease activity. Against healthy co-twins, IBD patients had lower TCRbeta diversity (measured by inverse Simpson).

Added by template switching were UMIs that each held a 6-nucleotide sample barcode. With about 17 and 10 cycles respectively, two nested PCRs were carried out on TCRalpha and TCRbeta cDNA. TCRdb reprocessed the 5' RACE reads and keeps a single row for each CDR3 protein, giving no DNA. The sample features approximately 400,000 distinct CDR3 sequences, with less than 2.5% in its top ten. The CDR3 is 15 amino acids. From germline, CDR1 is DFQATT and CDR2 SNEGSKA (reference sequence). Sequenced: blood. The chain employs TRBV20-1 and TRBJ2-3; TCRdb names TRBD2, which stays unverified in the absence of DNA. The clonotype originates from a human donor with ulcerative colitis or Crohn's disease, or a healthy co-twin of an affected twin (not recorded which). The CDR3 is CSAFPTSGGATTQYF.